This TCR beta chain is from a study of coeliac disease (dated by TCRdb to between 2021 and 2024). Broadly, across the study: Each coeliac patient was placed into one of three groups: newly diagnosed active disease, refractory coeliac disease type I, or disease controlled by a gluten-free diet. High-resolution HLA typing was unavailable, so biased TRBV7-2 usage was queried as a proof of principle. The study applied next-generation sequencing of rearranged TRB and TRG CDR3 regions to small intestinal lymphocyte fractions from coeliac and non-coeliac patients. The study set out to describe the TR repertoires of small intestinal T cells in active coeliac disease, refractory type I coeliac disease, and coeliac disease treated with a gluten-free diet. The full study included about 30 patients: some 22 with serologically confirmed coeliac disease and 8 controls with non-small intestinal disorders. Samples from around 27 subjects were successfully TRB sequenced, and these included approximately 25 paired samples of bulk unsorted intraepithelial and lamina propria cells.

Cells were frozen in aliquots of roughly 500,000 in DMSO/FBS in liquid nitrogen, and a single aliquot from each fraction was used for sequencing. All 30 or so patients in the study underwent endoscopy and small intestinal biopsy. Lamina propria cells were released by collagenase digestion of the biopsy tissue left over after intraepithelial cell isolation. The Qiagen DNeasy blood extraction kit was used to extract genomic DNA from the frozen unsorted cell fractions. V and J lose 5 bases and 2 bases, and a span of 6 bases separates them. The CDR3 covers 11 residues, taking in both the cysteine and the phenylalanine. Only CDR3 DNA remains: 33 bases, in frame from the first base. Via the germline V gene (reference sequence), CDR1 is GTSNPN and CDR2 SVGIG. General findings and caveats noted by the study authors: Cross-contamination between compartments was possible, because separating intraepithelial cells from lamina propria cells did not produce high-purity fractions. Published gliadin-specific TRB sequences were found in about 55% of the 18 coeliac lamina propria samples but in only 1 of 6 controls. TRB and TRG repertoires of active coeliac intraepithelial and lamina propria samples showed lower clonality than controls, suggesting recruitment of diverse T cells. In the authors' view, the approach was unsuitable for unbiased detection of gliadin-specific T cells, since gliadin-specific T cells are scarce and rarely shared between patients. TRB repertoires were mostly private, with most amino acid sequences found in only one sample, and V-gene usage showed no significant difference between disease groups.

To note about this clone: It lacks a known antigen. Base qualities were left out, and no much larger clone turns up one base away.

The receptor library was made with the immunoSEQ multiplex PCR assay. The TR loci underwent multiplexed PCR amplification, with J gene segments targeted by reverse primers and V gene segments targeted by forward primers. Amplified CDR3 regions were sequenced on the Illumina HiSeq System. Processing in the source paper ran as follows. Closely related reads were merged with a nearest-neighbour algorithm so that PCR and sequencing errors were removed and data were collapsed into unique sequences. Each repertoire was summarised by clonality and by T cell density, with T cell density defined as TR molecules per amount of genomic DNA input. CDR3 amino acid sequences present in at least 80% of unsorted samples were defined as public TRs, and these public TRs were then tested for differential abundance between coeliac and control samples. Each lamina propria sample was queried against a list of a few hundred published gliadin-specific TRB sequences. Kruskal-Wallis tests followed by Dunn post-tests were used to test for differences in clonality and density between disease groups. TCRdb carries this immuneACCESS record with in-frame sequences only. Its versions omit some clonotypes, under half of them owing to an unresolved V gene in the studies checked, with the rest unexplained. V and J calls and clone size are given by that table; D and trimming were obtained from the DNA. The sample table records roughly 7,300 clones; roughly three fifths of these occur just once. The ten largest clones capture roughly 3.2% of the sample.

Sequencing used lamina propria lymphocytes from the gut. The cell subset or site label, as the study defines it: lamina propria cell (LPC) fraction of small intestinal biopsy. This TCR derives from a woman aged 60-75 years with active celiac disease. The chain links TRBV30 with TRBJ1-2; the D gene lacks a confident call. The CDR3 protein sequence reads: CAWALNYGYTF. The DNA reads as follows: TGTGCCTGGGCCCTAAACTATGGCTACACCTTC.